This is a list of T cell receptor beta chains from one sample in a study of neoadjuvant anti-PD-1 for oral cavity cancer. Clones were read by immunoSEQ multiplex PCR, and TCRdb kept only the in-frame ones, dropping some. This repertoire shows some 15,000 clones, about 67% found once; its top ten account for about 2.5%. The starting material was PBMCs, obtained before nivolumab (anti-PD-1) treatment. These receptors were taken from a person aged 40 to 85 with oral cavity squamous cell carcinoma. CDR3s include the opening cysteine and the closing phenylalanine or tryptophan. D genes are given only for firm matches. The size entry is marked missing in some rows and otherwise reads once, few, many or a size class.

TRBV27	TRBJ2-1	few	-	CASNPIGNYEQFF	TGTGCCAGCAACCCGATAGGGAATTATGAGCAGTTCTTC
TRBV11-1	TRBJ2-1	-	TRBD1	CASSLIRTGWNEQFF	TGTGCCAGCAGCTTGATTAGGACAGGGTGGAATGAGCAGTTCTTC
TRBV30	TRBJ2-3	once	TRBD2	CALIKRASGSADTQYF	TGTGCCCTAATAAAACGGGCTAGCGGGAGCGCAGATACGCAGTATTTT
TRBV5-1	TRBJ2-5	-	TRBD1	CASSLAGTGAETQYF	TGCGCCAGCAGTCTAGCCGGGACAGGGGCAGAGACCCAGTACTTC
TRBV19	TRBJ2-2	few	-	CASSIKTTGRALTGELFF	TGTGCCAGTAGTATAAAAACTACGGGCAGGGCCTTGACCGGGGAGCTGTTTTTT
TRBV7-9	TRBJ2-2	-	-	CASSLLWAGKTGELFF	TGTGCCAGCAGCTTACTGTGGGCTGGGAAAACCGGGGAGCTGTTTTTT
TRBV6-5	TRBJ2-7	-	TRBD1	CASRTQGAGNYEQYF	TGTGCCAGCAGAACTCAGGGGGCAGGGAACTACGAGCAGTACTTC
TRBV6-1	TRBJ2-3	-	-	CAIQAVGTDTQYF	TGTGCCATACAGGCGGTTGGCACAGATACGCAGTATTTT
TRBV6-5	TRBJ1-1	few	-	CASSYSPTGNTEAFF	TGTGCCAGCAGTTACTCGCCGACTGGGAACACTGAAGCTTTCTTT
TRBV28	TRBJ1-1	few	-	CASSPAGGREAEAFF	TGTGCCAGCAGCCCGGCCGGGGGGAGGGAGGCTGAAGCTTTCTTT
TRBV20-1	TRBJ2-1	-	TRBD2	CSAGGRNEQFF	TGCAGTGCAGGCGGGAGAAATGAGCAGTTCTTC
TRBV7-6	TRBJ2-5	-	-	CASSLGPLQETQYF	TGTGCCAGCAGCTTAGGGCCGCTCCAAGAGACCCAGTACTTC
TRBV7-2	TRBJ1-1	once	-	CASRSTANTEAFF	TGTGCCAGCAGATCAACAGCGAACACTGAAGCTTTCTTT
TRBV11-2	TRBJ2-7	-	-	CASSLLYEQYF	TGTGCCAGCAGCTTACTCTACGAGCAGTACTTC
TRBV6-1	TRBJ2-2	-	TRBD2	CASSEAPTSGATGELFF	TGTGCCAGCAGTGAAGCCCCGACTAGCGGGGCCACCGGGGAGCTGTTTTTT
TRBV7-9	TRBJ2-2	-	-	CASTPQEGGVAGELFF	TGTGCCAGCACCCCTCAAGAGGGGGGAGTAGCCGGGGAGCTGTTTTTT
TRBV2	TRBJ1-5	few	TRBD1	CASSTQGANQPQHF	TGTGCCAGCAGCACACAGGGGGCGAATCAGCCCCAGCATTTT
TRBV19	TRBJ2-7	-	-	CASSPGLGYEQYF	TGTGCCAGTAGTCCCGGACTCGGGTACGAGCAGTACTTC
TRBV5-1	TRBJ1-1	-	TRBD1	CASSSPGTGVNTEAFF	TGCGCCAGCAGCTCCCCCGGGACAGGGGTCAACACTGAAGCTTTCTTT
TRBV5-6	TRBJ1-5	-	TRBD1	CASSGQGAYQPQHF	TGTGCCAGCAGCGGCCAGGGGGCCTACCAGCCCCAGCATTTT
TRBV30	TRBJ2-1	-	-	CAWMNRVGYNEQFF	TGTGCCTGGATGAACAGGGTCGGCTACAATGAGCAGTTCTTC
TRBV9	TRBJ2-7	-	-	CASSVGSGSYEQYF	TGTGCCAGCAGCGTAGGGAGCGGCTCCTACGAGCAGTACTTC
TRBV6-5	TRBJ2-7	-	-	CASSYGVQYEQYF	TGTGCCAGCAGTTACGGGGTTCAGTACGAGCAGTACTTC
TRBV4-1	TRBJ1-1	-	-	CASSHPLGENTEAFF	TGCGCCAGCAGCCACCCGTTGGGGGAGAACACTGAAGCTTTCTTT
TRBV27	TRBJ1-1	-	-	CASSLLGDEAFF	TGTGCCAGCAGTTTATTAGGGGATGAAGCTTTCTTT
TRBV11-2	TRBJ2-1	-	-	CASSLDPWGTEQFF	TGTGCCAGCAGCTTAGACCCTTGGGGAACTGAGCAGTTCTTC
TRBV5-4	TRBJ2-7	-	TRBD2	CASSLGLAPTYEQYF	TGTGCCAGCAGCTTGGGACTAGCGCCCACCTACGAGCAGTACTTC
TRBV10-1	TRBJ2-3	-	-	CASSDGSGARDTQYF	TGCGCCAGCAGTGACGGGTCGGGAGCTAGAGATACGCAGTATTTT
TRBV21-1	TRBJ1-5	-	-	CASTTGTGRSNQPQHF	TGTGCCAGCACAACAGGGACGGGGCGTAGCAATCAGCCCCAGCATTTT
TRBV5-1	TRBJ2-7	-	TRBD2	CASRRSHPQLAGDSEQYF	TGCGCCAGCAGGCGAAGCCACCCACAGTTAGCGGGAGACTCCGAGCAGTACTTC
TRBV19	TRBJ1-1	-	TRBD1	CASSMGQGSITEAFF	TGTGCCAGTAGTATGGGACAGGGGTCTATCACTGAAGCTTTCTTT
TRBV7-8	TRBJ2-7	-	TRBD2	CASSITGTSNYEQYF	TGTGCCAGCAGCATCACCGGGACTAGCAACTACGAGCAGTACTTC
TRBV5-5	TRBJ2-2	-	TRBD1	CASRLGQGATGELFF	TGTGCCAGCAGACTTGGGCAGGGGGCAACCGGGGAGCTGTTTTTT
TRBV7-8	TRBJ2-5	-	-	CASSLVSVLGQETQYF	TGTGCCAGCAGCTTAGTGTCCGTGCTGGGCCAAGAGACCCAGTACTTC
TRBV9	TRBJ1-2	-	TRBD1	CASSVGPPGQGNYGYTF	TGTGCCAGCAGCGTAGGCCCACCGGGACAGGGGAACTATGGCTACACCTTC
TRBV7-2	TRBJ2-1	few	TRBD2	CASSLAFGTSGRLAHEQFF	TGTGCCAGCAGCTTAGCGTTTGGGACTAGCGGGCGCCTAGCCCATGAGCAGTTCTTC
TRBV7-8	TRBJ2-7	-	TRBD2	CASSVGTTLCVEQYF	TGTGCCAGCAGCGTCGGGACTACGTTGTGTGTCGAGCAGTACTTC
TRBV6-5	TRBJ1-5	-	-	CASSYSEGRNQPQHF	TGTGCCAGCAGTTACTCGGAGGGGCGGAATCAGCCCCAGCATTTT
TRBV29-1	TRBJ2-5	-	-	CSVRGQQQETQYF	TGCAGCGTTAGAGGACAGCAGCAAGAGACCCAGTACTTC
TRBV27	TRBJ1-2	-	-	CASSLVPGRYGYTF	TGTGCCAGCAGTTTAGTCCCGGGTCGCTATGGCTACACCTTC
TRBV5-4	TRBJ2-7	-	-	CASSLAGTYEQYF	TGTGCCAGCAGCTTGGCCGGAACCTACGAGCAGTACTTC
TRBV30	TRBJ1-3	-	-	CAWSTPGGANSGNTIYF	TGTGCCTGGAGTACCCCGGGGGGGGCTAACTCTGGAAACACCATATATTTT
TRBV27	TRBJ1-5	-	TRBD1	CASSPQGGGQPQHF	TGTGCCAGCAGTCCACAGGGGGGAGGACAGCCCCAGCATTTT
TRBV5-1	TRBJ1-2	-	-	CASSPGQAYYGYTF	TGCGCCAGCAGTCCGGGACAAGCCTACTATGGCTACACCTTC
TRBV11-2	TRBJ1-3	-	-	CASSPQQRGNTIYF	TGTGCCAGCAGCCCCCAGCAGAGAGGAAACACCATATATTTT
TRBV28	TRBJ2-3	few	-	CASSALGRDTQYF	TGTGCCAGCAGTGCCTTGGGGAGAGATACGCAGTATTTT
TRBV7-9	TRBJ1-3	-	-	CASSLIPSPSGNTIYF	TGTGCCAGCAGCTTGATCCCGTCTCCTTCTGGAAACACCATATATTTT
TRBV5-1	TRBJ1-5	-	-	CASSLEQGGQPQHF	TGCGCCAGCAGCTTGGAGCAGGGTGGTCAGCCCCAGCATTTT
TRBV19	TRBJ1-4	few	TRBD1	CASSLGQGKNEKLFF	TGTGCCAGTAGTCTCGGACAGGGGAAGAATGAAAAACTGTTTTTT
TRBV6-5	TRBJ2-6	-	-	CASSTSYSGANVLTF	TGTGCCAGCAGCACCTCTTACTCTGGGGCCAACGTCCTGACTTTC
TRBV6-6	TRBJ2-5	-	TRBD2	CASLTSGRETQYF	TGTGCCAGCTTGACTAGCGGGAGAGAGACCCAGTACTTC
TRBV5-1	TRBJ1-2	few	-	CASSLAGEPYGYTF	TGCGCCAGCAGCTTGGCCGGGGAACCCTATGGCTACACCTTC